One and the same sample provided the 12 T cell receptor beta chains below, sequenced in a study of cytomegalovirus exposure and HLA in healthy donors. Sequenced by immunoSEQ multiplex PCR; TCRdb stores in-frame clones only, minus some. Here the sample spans around 350,000 clones, just over 85% being singletons. The sample comprised PBMCs. The receptors shown here come from a woman between 18 and 30 years old in good health and CMV-seronegative.

The V gene is TRBV27, the J gene TRBJ1-2; D might be TRBD1 (5 bases). This CDR3 spans 15 amino acids. Deletions cut 2 bases from V and 6 bases from J, with 16 bases between. In germline, CDR1 is MNHEY, CDR2 SMNVEV (reference sequence). In DNA form, the CDR3 reads TGTGCCAGCAGTTTAGTAGGACACCCCGTTGATGGCTACACCTTC. It translates to CASSLVGHPVDGYTF.

This chain uses TRBV11-1 with TRBJ2-7; tentatively, D is TRBD1 (6 bases). The V end lost 5 bases, the J end lost 4 bases, and 15 bases lay between the germline ends. This CDR3 comprises 14 residues. Germline V gene sequence: CDR1 SGHAT, CDR2 FQDESV (reference sequence). This chain's CDR3 is CASSNWDTDYEQYF. The DNA of the CDR3 is TGTGCCAGCAGCAACTGGGACACCGATTACGAGCAGTACTTC.

The chain combines TRBV7-9 with TRBJ1-2, with D perhaps matching TRBD1 (5 bases). The germline CDR1 and CDR2 sequences are SEHNR and FQNEAQ (reference sequence). The CDR3 runs 14 residues. V lost 5 bases and J 3 bases, leaving 13 bases between the germline ends. CDR3 in amino acids: CASSPLRADYGYTF. Written as DNA, the CDR3 is TGTGCCAGCAGCCCCCTCAGGGCCGACTATGGCTACACCTTC.

The chain employs TRBV5-5 and TRBJ1-1; the match to TRBD1 covers 7 bases. CDR1 and CDR2 from the germline V gene are SGHKS and YYEKEE (reference sequence). The CDR3 covers 14 residues. Unmatched junction bases numbered 9, after V lost 4 bases and J lost 6 bases. The CDR3 region is CASSRDSSAAEAFF. Here the CDR3 DNA reads TGTGCCAGCAGCCGGGACAGCTCTGCAGCTGAAGCTTTCTTT.

The rearrangement uses TRBV7-9 and TRBJ1-1; 7 bases match TRBD1. V dropped 5 bases and J dropped 1; count of bases not matched to a gene: 4. The CDR3 is 14 amino acids. Germline CDR1 is SEHNR and CDR2 is FQNEAQ (reference sequence). CDR3 amino acids: CASSAGTANTEAFF. CDR3 bases: TGTGCCAGCAGCGCGGGGACAGCGAACACTGAAGCTTTCTTT.

The gene calls are TRBV6-1 and TRBJ1-3, with D tentatively TRBD1 (6 bases). Trimming removed 6 bases from V and 0 bases from J, with 12 bases in between. The CDR3 runs 15 residues. Germline CDR1 reads MNHNS; CDR2 reads SASEGT. CDR3 protein: CASSQQGLSGNTIYF. CDR3 sequence (DNA): TGTGCCAGCAGCCAGCAGGGGCTCTCTGGAAACACCATATATTTT.

This clone has a single count. The chain joins TRBV5-6 to TRBJ2-3; 7 bases are a match to TRBD2. Per the germline V gene, CDR1 is SGHDT and CDR2 is YYEEEE. With V trimmed by 5 bases and J by 2 bases, 14 bases remained unmatched. This CDR3 is built from 17 residues. In DNA, the CDR3 is TGTGCCAGCAGGGGAACGAGCGGGGAGCACATCACAGATACGCAGTATTTT. It yields the protein CASRGTSGEHITDTQYF.

The V call is TRBV28, the J call TRBJ1-1; D may be TRBD1 (5 bases). Germline CDR1 MDHEN, CDR2 SYDVKM. This CDR3 is built from 11 residues. Trimming pared 8 bases from V and 7 bases from J, leaving 11 bases between. CDR3 nucleotides: TGTGCCAGCCTCACAAGGGGTGAAGCTTTCTTT. It codes for CASLTRGEAFF.

In this sample, this clone turned up once. The chain links TRBV28 to TRBJ1-2; tentatively, D is TRBD1 (5 bases). Trimming took 5 bases from V and 1 from J, leaving 17 bases between them. Per the germline V gene, CDR1 is MDHEN and CDR2 is SYDVKM. This CDR3 is 16 amino acids long. DNA for the CDR3: TGTGCCAGCAGTCGGCAGACAGCCTACGGTAACTATGGCTACACCTTC. Translation: CASSRQTAYGNYGYTF.

V gene TRBV10-3 combines with J gene TRBJ2-7; the match to TRBD1 covers 7 bases. The V gene end was trimmed by 10 bases and the J gene end by 0 bases; junction bases not matched to a gene: 9. The CDR3 contains 14 residues. Per the germline V gene, CDR1 is ENHRY and CDR2 is SYGVKD. CDR3 in DNA: TGTGCCACCGCAAGACAGGGTAGCTCCTACGAGCAGTACTTC. Translation: CATARQGSSYEQYF.

The chain recombines TRBV7-8 with TRBJ2-7; 9 bases are a match to TRBD1. J lost 6 bases, V lost 5 bases, and 8 bases had no gene match. In germline, CDR1 is SGHVS, CDR2 FQNEAQ. The CDR3 is 14 residues long. The DNA for the CDR3 is TGTGCCAGCAGCCTGCGGACAGGGGTAGGCGAGCAGTACTTC. As protein: CASSLRTGVGEQYF.

The rearrangement links TRBV1 to TRBJ1-2; TRBD1 is the table's D call and was not checked against the DNA. TRBV1 represents a pseudogene. The CDR3 runs to 15 residues. CDR3 loop: CTSWGQGGNKNGYTF. In DNA form, the CDR3 reads TGCACCAGCTGGGGACAGGGAGGGAACAAAAATGGCTACACCTTC.